The entry that follows covers one T cell receptor beta chain sequence. V was pared by 0 bases and J by 3 bases, with 9 bases between. Per the germline V gene, CDR1 is LGHNA and CDR2 is YSLEER. The length of the CDR3 is 16 residues. The data originate from a study of lymphopenia after photon versus proton radiotherapy. TCRdb's copy holds only in-frame clones and misses some; the assay was immunoSEQ multiplex PCR. The sample yields approximately 25,000 clones, roughly 80% seen once. The receptor's source is a woman in her 70s with pancreatic cancer. This material consisted of peripheral blood, taken from a patient treated with proton-based radiotherapy. The V call is TRBV4-3, the J call TRBJ1-6; possibly TRBD1 for D (5 bases). CDR3 sequence: CASSQETGVYNSPLHF. The CDR3 DNA follows: TGCGCCAGCAGCCAAGAGACGGGGGTCTATAATTCACCCCTCCACTTT.